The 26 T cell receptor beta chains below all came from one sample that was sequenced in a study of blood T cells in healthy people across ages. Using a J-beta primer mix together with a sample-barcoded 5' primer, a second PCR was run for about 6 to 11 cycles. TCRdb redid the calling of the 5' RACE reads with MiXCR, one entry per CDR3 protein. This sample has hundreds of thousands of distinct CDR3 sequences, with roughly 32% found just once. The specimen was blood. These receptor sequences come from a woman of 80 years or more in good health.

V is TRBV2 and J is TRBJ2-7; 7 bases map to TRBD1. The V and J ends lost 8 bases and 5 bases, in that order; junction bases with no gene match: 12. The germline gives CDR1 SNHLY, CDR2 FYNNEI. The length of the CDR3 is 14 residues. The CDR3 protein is CASLLDRVSHEQYF. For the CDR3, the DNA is TGTGCCAGCCTACTAGACAGGGTTTCCCACGAGCAGTACTTC.

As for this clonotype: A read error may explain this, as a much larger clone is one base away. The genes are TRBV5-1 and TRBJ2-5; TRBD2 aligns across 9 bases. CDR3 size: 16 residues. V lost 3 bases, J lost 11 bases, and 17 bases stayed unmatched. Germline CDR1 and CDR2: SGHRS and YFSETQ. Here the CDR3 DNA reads TGCGCCAGCAGCTCGAACTTAGCGGGGGACTACAATGAGCAGTACTTC. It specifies CASSSNLAGDYNEQYF.

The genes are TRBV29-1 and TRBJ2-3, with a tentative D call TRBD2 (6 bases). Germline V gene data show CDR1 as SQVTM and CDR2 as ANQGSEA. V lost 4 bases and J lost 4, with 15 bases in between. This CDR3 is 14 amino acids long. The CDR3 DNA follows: TGCAGCGTTGTCGAACTAGCTGTCGCAGATACGCAGTATTTT. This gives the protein CSVVELAVADTQYF.

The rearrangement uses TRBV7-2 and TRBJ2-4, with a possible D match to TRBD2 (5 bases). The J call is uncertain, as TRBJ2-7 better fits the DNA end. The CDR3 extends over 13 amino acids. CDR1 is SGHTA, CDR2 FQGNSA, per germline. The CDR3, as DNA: TGTGCCAGCAGCCTGGAGCGACTATACGAGCAGTACTTC. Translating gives CASSLERLYEQYF.

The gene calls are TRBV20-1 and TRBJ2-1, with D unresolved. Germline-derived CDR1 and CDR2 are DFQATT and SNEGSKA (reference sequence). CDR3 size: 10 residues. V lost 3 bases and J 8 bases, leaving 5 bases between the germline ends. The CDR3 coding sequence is TGCAGTGCTAGTTTAGATGAGCAGTTCTTC. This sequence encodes CSASLDEQFF.

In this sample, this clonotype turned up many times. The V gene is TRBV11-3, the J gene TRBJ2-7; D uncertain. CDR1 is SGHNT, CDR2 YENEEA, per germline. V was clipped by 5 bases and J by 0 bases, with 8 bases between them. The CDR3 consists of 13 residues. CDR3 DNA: TGTGCCAGCAGCGCACGAGACTCCTACGAGCAGTACTTC. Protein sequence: CASSARDSYEQYF.

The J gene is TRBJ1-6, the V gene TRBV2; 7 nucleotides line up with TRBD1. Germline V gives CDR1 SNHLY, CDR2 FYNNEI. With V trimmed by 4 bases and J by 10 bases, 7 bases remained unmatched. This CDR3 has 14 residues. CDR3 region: CASSGAGTVSPLHF. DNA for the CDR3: TGTGCCAGCAGTGGAGCCGGGACAGTGTCACCCCTCCACTTT.

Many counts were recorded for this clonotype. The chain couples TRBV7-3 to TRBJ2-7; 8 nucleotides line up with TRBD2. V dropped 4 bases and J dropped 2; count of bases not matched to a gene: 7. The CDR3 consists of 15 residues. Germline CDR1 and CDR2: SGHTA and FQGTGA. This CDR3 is CASSSRSGGTYEQYF. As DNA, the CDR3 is TGTGCCAGCAGCTCGCGGAGCGGGGGAACCTACGAGCAGTACTTC. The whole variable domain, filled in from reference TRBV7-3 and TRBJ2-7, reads GAGVSQTPSNKVTEKGKYVELRCDPISGHTALYWYRQSLGQGPEFLIYFQGTGAADDSGLPNDRFFAVRPEGSVSTLKIQRTERGDSAVYLCASSSRSGGTYEQYFGPGTRLTVT.

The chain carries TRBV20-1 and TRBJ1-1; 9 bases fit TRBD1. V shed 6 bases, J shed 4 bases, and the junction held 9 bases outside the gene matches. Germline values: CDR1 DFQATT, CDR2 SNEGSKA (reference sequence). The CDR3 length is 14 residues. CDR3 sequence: CSAPNRGPGTEAFF. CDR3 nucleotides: TGCAGTGCCCCGAACAGGGGGCCGGGCACTGAAGCTTTCTTT.

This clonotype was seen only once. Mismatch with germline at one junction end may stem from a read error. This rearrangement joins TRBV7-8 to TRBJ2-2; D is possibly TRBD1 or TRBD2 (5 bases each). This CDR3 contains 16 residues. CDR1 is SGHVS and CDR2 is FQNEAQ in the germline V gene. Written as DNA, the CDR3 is TGTGCCAGCAGCTTCGCTGGGACCAAGAACACCAGGGAGCTGTTTTTT. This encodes CASSFAGTKNTRELFF.

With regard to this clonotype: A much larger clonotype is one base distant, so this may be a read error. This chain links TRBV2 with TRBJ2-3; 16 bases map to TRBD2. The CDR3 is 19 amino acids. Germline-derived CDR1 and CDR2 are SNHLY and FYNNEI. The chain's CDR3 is CASRKGLAGGRGGTETQYF. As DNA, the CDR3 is TGTGCCAGCAGGAAGGGACTAGCGGGGGGGCGAGGTGGCACAGAAACGCAGTATTTT.

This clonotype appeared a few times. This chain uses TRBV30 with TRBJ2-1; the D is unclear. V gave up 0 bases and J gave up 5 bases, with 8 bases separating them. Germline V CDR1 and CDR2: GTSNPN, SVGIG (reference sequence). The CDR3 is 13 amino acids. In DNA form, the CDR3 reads TGTGCCTGGAGTGTTTGGCAAAACAATGAGCAGTTCTTC. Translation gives CAWSVWQNNEQFF.

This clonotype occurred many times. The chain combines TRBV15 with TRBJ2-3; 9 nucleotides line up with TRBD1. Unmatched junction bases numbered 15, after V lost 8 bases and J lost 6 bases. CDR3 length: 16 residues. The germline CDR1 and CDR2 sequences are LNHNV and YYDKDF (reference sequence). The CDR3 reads CATVAPGTGLSDTQYF. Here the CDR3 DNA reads TGTGCCACCGTTGCCCCCGGGACAGGGCTATCGGATACGCAGTATTTT.

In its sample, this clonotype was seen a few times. CDR3 loop: CASSEAGTVTDTQYF. In DNA, the CDR3 is TGTGCCAGCAGTGAGGCGGGGACAGTCACAGATACGCAGTATTTT. The chain couples TRBV6-1 to TRBJ2-3; D possibly corresponds to TRBD1 (7 bases). The CDR3 loop spans 15 amino acids. CDR1 is MNHNS, CDR2 SASEGT, per germline. Trimming cost V 3 bases and J 2 bases, with 12 bases left between them.

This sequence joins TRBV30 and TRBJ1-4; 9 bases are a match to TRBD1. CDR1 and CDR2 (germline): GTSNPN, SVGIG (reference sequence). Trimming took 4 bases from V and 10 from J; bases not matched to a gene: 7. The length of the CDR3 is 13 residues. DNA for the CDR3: TGTGCCTGGACCAGACAGGGGGTAGCAAAACTGTTTTTT. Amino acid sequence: CAWTRQGVAKLFF. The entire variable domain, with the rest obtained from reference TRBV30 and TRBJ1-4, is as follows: SQTIHQWPATLVQPVGSPLSLECTVEGTSNPNLYWYRQAAGRGLQLLFYSVGIGQISSEVPQNLSASRPQDRQFILSSKKLLLSDSGFYLCAWTRQGVAKLFFGSGTQLSVL.

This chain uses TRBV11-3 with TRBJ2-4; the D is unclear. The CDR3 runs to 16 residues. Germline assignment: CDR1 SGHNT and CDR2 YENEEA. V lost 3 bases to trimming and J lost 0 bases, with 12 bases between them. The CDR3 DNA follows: TGTGCCAGCAGCTTTGGGCCCTCACTAGCCAAAAACATTCAGTACTTC. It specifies CASSFGPSLAKNIQYF.

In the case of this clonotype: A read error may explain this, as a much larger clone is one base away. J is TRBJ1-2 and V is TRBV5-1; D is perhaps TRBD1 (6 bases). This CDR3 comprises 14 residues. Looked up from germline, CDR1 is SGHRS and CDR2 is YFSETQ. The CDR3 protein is CANSSLAGAYGYTF. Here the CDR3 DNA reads TGCGCCAACAGCTCCCTAGCGGGGGCCTATGGCTACACCTTC.

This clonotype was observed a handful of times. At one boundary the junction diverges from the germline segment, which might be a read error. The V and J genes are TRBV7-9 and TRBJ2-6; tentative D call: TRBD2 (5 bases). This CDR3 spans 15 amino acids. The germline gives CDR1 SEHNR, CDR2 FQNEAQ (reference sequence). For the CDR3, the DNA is TGCGCCAGCGGCTCGTCCGTCCCTGGGGCCAACGTCCTGACTTTC. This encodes CASGSSVPGANVLTF.

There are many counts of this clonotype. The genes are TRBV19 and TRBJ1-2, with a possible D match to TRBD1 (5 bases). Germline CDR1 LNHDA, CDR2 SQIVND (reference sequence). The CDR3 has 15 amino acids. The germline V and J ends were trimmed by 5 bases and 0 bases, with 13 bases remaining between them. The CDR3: CASSALRGTNYGYTF. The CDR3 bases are TGTGCCAGTAGTGCCTTGAGGGGCACTAACTATGGCTACACCTTC.

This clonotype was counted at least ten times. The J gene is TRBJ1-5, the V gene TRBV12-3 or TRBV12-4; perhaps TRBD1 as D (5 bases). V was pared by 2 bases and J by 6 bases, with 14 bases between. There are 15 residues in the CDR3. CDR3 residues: CASSLRDVGGQPQHF. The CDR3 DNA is TGTGCCAGCAGTTTAAGGGACGTTGGAGGTCAGCCCCAGCATTTT.

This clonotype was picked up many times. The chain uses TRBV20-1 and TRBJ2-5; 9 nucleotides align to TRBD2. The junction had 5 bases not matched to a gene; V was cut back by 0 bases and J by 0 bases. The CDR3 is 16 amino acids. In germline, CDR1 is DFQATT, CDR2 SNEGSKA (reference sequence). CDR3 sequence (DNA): TGCAGTGCTAGAGAATGGACTAGCGTATACCAAGAGACCCAGTACTTC. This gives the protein CSAREWTSVYQETQYF.

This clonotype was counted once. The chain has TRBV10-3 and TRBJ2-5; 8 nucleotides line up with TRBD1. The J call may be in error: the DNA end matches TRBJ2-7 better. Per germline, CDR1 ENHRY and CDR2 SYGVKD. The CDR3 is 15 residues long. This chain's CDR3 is CAISEPGQVRGEQYF. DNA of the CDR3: TGTGCCATCAGTGAGCCGGGACAGGTTCGAGGCGAGCAGTACTTC.

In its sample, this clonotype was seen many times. In DNA form, the CDR3 reads TGTGCCAGCAGCTTAGGGCGCGGGGGCAGCACAGATACGCAGTATTTT. Translated: CASSLGRGGSTDTQYF. The chain is built from TRBV7-2 and TRBJ2-3; perhaps TRBD2 as D (7 bases). Germline V lookup: CDR1 SGHTA, CDR2 FQGNSA. CDR3 length: 16 amino acids. Trimming pared 1 base from V and 0 bases from J, leaving 11 bases between.

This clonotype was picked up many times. CDR3 DNA: TGCGCCAGCAGCCCCCGGACCGGGCCAGGGGGTGGCTACACCTTC. Its translation is CASSPRTGPGGGYTF. The chain combines TRBV5-1 with TRBJ1-2; 7 bases are a match to TRBD1. Germline loops: CDR1 SGHRS, CDR2 YFSETQ. CDR3 length: 15 amino acids. V lost 4 bases, J lost 7 bases, and 13 bases stayed unmatched.

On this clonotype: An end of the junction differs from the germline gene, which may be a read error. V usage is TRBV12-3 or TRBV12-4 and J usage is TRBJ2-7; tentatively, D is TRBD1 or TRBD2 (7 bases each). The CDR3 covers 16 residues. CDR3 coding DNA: TGTACCAGCAGTTTAGATCAGGGGGGGGCCTCCAATGAGCAGTACTTC. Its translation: CTSSLDQGGASNEQYF.

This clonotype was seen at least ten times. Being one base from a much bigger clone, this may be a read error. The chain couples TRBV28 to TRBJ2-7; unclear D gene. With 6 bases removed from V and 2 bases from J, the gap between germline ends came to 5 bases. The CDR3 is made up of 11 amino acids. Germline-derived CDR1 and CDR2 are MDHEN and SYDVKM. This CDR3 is CASRATYEQYF. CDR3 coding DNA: TGTGCCAGCAGAGCCACCTACGAGCAGTACTTC.